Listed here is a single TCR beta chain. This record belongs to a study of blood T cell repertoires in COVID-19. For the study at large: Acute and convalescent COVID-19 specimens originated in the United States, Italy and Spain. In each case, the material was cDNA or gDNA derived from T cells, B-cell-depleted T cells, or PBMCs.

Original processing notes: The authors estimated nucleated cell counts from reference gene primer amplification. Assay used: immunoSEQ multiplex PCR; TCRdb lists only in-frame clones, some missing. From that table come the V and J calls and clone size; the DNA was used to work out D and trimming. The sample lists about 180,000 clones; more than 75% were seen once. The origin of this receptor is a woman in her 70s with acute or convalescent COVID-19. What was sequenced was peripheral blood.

The CDR3 bases are TGTGCCAGCAGGAACGGGGGTACAGCTGAGCAGTTCTTC. Translated, it gives CASRNGGTAEQFF. This chain connects TRBV19 to TRBJ2-1; tentative D call: TRBD2 (6 bases). This CDR3 is 13 amino acids long. Deletions cut 9 bases from V and 9 bases from J, with 18 bases between. The germline CDR1 and CDR2 sequences are LNHDA and SQIVND (reference sequence).